Listed here are 15 T cell receptor beta chains from one sample, sequenced in a study of cytomegalovirus exposure and HLA in healthy donors (dated by TCRdb to between 2016 and 2019). The library relied on the immunoSEQ multiplex PCR assay. A mixture of 60 forward primers for TCR Vbeta segments and 13 reverse primers for TCR Jbeta segments was used in the multiplex PCR. In its TCRdb copy, this immuneACCESS table keeps in-frame sequences only and misses some clones. Where compared with another copy, unresolved V genes explain less than half of these, and the others have no known cause. This sample lists 76,000 or so clones; nearly 80% were detected once. The top ten clonotypes cover 8% to 9.5% of the sample. Specimen: PBMCs. The receptor set was obtained from a woman in her thirties or forties in good health and CMV-seropositive.

The rearrangement joins TRBV4-1 to TRBJ2-7; TRBD2 might be the D (5 bases). V was cut by 2 bases and J by 2 bases, with 10 bases left in between. The CDR3 totals 14 residues. Germline V gene sequence: CDR1 MGHRA, CDR2 YSYEKL. CDR3 DNA sequence: TGCGCCAGCAGCCAAAGTCTAGCAACCTACGAGCAGTACTTC. Its protein product is CASSQSLATYEQYF.

This clone is a singleton in its sample. The V and J genes are TRBV30 and TRBJ2-1; a weak D match, TRBD2 (6 bases). The germline V gene encodes CDR1 GTSNPN and CDR2 SVGIG (reference sequence). V was clipped by 7 bases and J by 8 bases, with 12 bases between them. The CDR3 length is 11 residues. Here the CDR3 reads CAFSRRDEQFF. The CDR3 DNA is TGTGCCTTCTCCCGGAGGGATGAGCAGTTCTTC.

This clone was seen repeatedly, ten times or more. The chain uses TRBV5-4 and TRBJ2-7, with 9 bases lining up with TRBD1. The ends lost 6 bases at V and 5 bases at J; junction bases unmatched: 6. This CDR3 spans 13 amino acids. The germline gives CDR1 SGHNT, CDR2 YYREEE (reference sequence). The CDR3 reads CASTSGTGNEQYF. The CDR3 region has the DNA TGTGCCAGCACCTCCGGGACAGGGAACGAGCAGTACTTC.

The genes are TRBV7-2 and TRBJ1-6; TRBD1 is a possible D gene (5 bases). The CDR3 has 15 residues. The germline V gene encodes CDR1 SGHTA and CDR2 FQGNSA. V was pared by 1 base and J by 10 bases, with 14 bases between. The CDR3 sequence is CASSLDTRVRSPLHF. The CDR3, as DNA: TGTGCCAGCAGCTTAGATACCAGGGTAAGGTCACCCCTCCACTTT.

The rearrangement joins TRBV14 to TRBJ2-3; D gene unclear. The CDR3 covers 14 residues. With 4 bases removed from V and 2 bases from J, the gap between germline ends came to 10 bases. Germline CDR1 is SGHDN and CDR2 is FVKESK. In DNA form, the CDR3 reads TGTGCCAGCAGCCGTCCTCTTCCCACAGATACGCAGTATTTT. This translates into CASSRPLPTDTQYF.

This clone was picked up a small number of times. DNA of the CDR3: TGTGCCAGCAGCTTAGATCCCAGCGGGGGCCACACCTACGAGCAGTACTTC. Its protein is CASSLDPSGGHTYEQYF. The gene calls are TRBV11-2 and TRBJ2-7; 8 positions match TRBD2. Trimming cost V 0 bases and J 2 bases; bases outside gene matches: 9. The CDR3 spans 17 residues. Germline CDR1 SGHAT, CDR2 FQNNGV.

This rearrangement joins TRBV5-4 to TRBJ2-7; maybe TRBD2 (6 bases). The CDR3 covers 14 residues. The germline gives CDR1 SGHNT, CDR2 YYREEE (reference sequence). V was pared by 0 bases and J by 2 bases, with 9 bases between. The CDR3 spells CASSLGQRAYEQYF. The CDR3 DNA reads TGTGCCAGCAGCTTGGGGCAGCGGGCCTACGAGCAGTACTTC.

In this sample, this clone turned up a few times. This chain joins TRBV5-1 and TRBJ1-5; 11 bases line up with TRBD1. CDR3 length: 17 residues. V gave up 4 bases and J gave up 4 bases; unmatched junction bases: 10. Germline CDR1 reads SGHRS; CDR2 reads YFSETQ. CDR3 nucleotide sequence: TGCGCCAGCAGCGAACTTCCCGGGACAGGGGGAAATCAGCCCCAGCATTTT. As protein: CASSELPGTGGNQPQHF.

The chain combines TRBV10-1 with TRBJ2-4; a weak D match, TRBD2 (6 bases). The CDR3 extends over 17 amino acids. Deletions cut 0 bases from V and 3 bases from J, with 15 bases between. Germline loops: CDR1 WNHNN, CDR2 SYGVQD (reference sequence). The CDR3 nucleotides read TGCGCCAGCAGTGAGTCTGCTAGCGTGGTGGACAAAAACATTCAGTACTTC. Translation: CASSESASVVDKNIQYF.

The chain employs TRBV5-6 and TRBJ2-5; D call uncertain. V dropped 1 base and J dropped 4 bases, with 8 bases sitting between them. The CDR3 spans 13 residues. Per the germline V gene, CDR1 is SGHDT and CDR2 is YYEEEE. CDR3 sequence reads: CASSLMRSETQYF. DNA for the CDR3: TGTGCCAGCAGCTTGATGCGGTCAGAGACCCAGTACTTC.

The rearrangement links TRBV6-6 to TRBJ1-2, with 8 bases aligning to TRBD1. The CDR3 is made up of 14 amino acids. Germline trimming cut 7 bases from V and 2 bases from J; bases unmatched to any gene: 6. CDR1 and CDR2 from the germline V gene are MNHNY and SVGAGI (reference sequence). In DNA, the CDR3 is TGTGCCAGCACCAAGACAGGGGCCAACTATGGCTACACCTTC. Residues: CASTKTGANYGYTF.

The chain employs TRBV6-6 and TRBJ1-3, with D possibly TRBD1 on 6 matching bases. The V and J ends lost 6 bases and 8 bases respectively, with 14 bases between them. This CDR3 has 13 amino acids. The germline V gene encodes CDR1 MNHNY and CDR2 SVGAGI (reference sequence). CDR3 region: CASRITGGHTIYF. CDR3 in DNA: TGTGCCAGCAGGATAACCGGGGGGCACACCATATATTTT.

The chain couples TRBV14 to TRBJ1-5; no firm D call. CDR1 and CDR2 from the germline V gene are SGHDN and FVKESK. The germline V and J ends were trimmed by 0 bases and 3 bases, with 3 bases remaining between them. CDR3 length: 13 residues. The DNA for the CDR3 is TGTGCCAGCAGCCAAGATCACAATCAGCCCCAGCATTTT. It is translated as CASSQDHNQPQHF.

This sequence joins TRBV5-4 and TRBJ2-7; no firm D call. The CDR3 consists of 13 residues. The germline V and J ends were trimmed by 0 bases and 6 bases, with 10 bases remaining between them. Germline CDR1 SGHNT, CDR2 YYREEE (reference sequence). CDR3 nucleotides: TGTGCCAGCAGCTTGGATACGAAGAGCGAGCAGTACTTC. Amino acids: CASSLDTKSEQYF.

V usage is TRBV2 and J usage is TRBJ2-2; 11 bases are a match to TRBD2. The CDR3 consists of 15 residues. Per the germline V gene, CDR1 is SNHLY and CDR2 is FYNNEI. V was pared by 6 bases and J by 3 bases, with 3 bases of the junction left unmatched. The CDR3, as DNA: TGTGCCAGCAGCCGACTAGCGGGGCACACCGGGGAGCTGTTTTTT. Amino acid sequence: CASSRLAGHTGELFF.